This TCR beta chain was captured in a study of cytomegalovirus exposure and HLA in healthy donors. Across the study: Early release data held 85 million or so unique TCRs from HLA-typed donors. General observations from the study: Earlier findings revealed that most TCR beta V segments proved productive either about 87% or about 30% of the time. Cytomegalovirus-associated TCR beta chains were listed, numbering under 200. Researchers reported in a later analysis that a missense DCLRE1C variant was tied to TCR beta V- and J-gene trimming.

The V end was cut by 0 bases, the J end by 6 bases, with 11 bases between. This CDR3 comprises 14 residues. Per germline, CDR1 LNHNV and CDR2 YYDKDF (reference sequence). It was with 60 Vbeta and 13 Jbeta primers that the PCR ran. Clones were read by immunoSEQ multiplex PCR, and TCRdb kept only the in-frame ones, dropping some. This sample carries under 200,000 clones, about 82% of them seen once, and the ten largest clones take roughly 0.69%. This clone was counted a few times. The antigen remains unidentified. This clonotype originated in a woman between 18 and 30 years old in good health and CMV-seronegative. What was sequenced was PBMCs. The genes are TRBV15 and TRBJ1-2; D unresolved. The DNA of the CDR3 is TGTGCCACCAGCAGAGATCTGTTGCGGGATGGCTACACCTTC. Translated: CATSRDLLRDGYTF.